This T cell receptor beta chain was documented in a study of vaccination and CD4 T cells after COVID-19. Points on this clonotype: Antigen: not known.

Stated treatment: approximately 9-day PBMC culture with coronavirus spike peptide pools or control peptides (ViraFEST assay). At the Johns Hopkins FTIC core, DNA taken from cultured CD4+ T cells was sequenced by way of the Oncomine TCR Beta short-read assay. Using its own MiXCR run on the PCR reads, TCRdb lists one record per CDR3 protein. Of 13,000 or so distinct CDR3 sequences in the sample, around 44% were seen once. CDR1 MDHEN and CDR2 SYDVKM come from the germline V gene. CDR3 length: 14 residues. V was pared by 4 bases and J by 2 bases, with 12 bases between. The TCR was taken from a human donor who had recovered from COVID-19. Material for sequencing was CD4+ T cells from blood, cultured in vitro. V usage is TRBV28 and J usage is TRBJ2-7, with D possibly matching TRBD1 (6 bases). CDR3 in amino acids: CASSYGDITYEQYF. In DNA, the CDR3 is TGTGCCAGCAGTTACGGGGACATAACCTACGAGCAGTACTTC.